These 30 T cell receptor beta chains originate from one sample sequenced in a study of blood T cell repertoires in COVID-19. Produced via immunoSEQ multiplex PCR; TCRdb's table is partial and in-frame only. Altogether about 200,000 clones are present, 82% being singletons, with the ten largest covering 10% to 15%. The sample taken for sequencing was PBMCs or T cells enriched from blood (not recorded which). The origin of the receptors is a man aged 35 to 55 who had recovered from COVID-19.

This chain joins TRBV15 and TRBJ2-7, with D tentatively TRBD1 (6 bases). This CDR3 contains 15 residues. Germline CDR1 reads LNHNV; CDR2 reads YYDKDF (reference sequence). The ends were cut back, 1 base at V and 2 bases at J, with 12 bases in the middle. This CDR3 reads CATSRATGPAYEQYF. CDR3 DNA: TGTGCCACCAGCAGAGCTACAGGGCCAGCCTACGAGCAGTACTTC.

The V gene is TRBV7-3, the J gene TRBJ2-3, with 7 bases identical to TRBD2. Unmatched junction bases numbered 2, after V lost 5 bases and J lost 3 bases. CDR3 size: 13 residues. Looked up from germline, CDR1 is SGHTA and CDR2 is FQGTGA. This CDR3 reads CASSPAGTDTQYF. The DNA of the CDR3 is TGTGCCAGCAGCCCAGCGGGAACAGATACGCAGTATTTT.

This clone was observed a single time. In DNA, the CDR3 is TGTGCCAGCTCGCACGGGACAGGGATCACTGAAGCTTTCTTT. Translation gives CASSHGTGITEAFF. The J gene is TRBJ1-1, the V gene TRBV18; 9 bases agree with TRBD1. Germline trimming cut 6 bases from V and 4 bases from J; bases unmatched to any gene: 6. Germline loops: CDR1 KGHSH, CDR2 LQKENI. This CDR3 has 14 residues.

The sample holds one count of this clone. The genes are TRBV5-4 and TRBJ2-1, with 7 bases lining up with TRBD1. Germline values: CDR1 SGHNT, CDR2 YYREEE (reference sequence). J lost 9 bases, V lost 3 bases, and 3 bases had no gene match. The CDR3 is 12 residues long. The CDR3 bases are TGTGCCAGCAGCTCGGGACAGACTGAGCAGTTCTTC. Its protein product is CASSSGQTEQFF.

The V call is TRBV5-6, the J call TRBJ2-7; maybe TRBD2 (6 bases). The CDR3 is 15 residues long. V lost 6 bases and J lost 5, with 21 bases in between. Germline CDR1 is SGHDT and CDR2 is YYEEEE. CDR3 nucleotides: TGTGCCAGCATCCCGGGAGAGGGGTTCGACGACGAGCAGTACTTC. This translates into CASIPGEGFDDEQYF.

The rearrangement uses TRBV15 and TRBJ2-2, with D possibly matching TRBD1 (5 bases). V gave up 4 bases and J gave up 2 bases, with 8 bases separating them. The CDR3 is 14 residues long. Germline V lookup: CDR1 LNHNV, CDR2 YYDKDF (reference sequence). CDR3 protein: CATSITGNTGELFF. In nucleotides, the CDR3 is TGTGCCACCAGCATTACAGGAAACACCGGGGAGCTGTTTTTT.

The V call is TRBV4-3, the J call TRBJ1-2, with 7 nucleotides matching TRBD1. The germline gives CDR1 LGHNA, CDR2 YSLEER. V was clipped by 1 base and J by 5 bases; unmatched bases: 4. The CDR3 runs to 14 residues. CDR3 sequence reads: CASSQVGTDYGYTF. The CDR3 DNA reads TGCGCCAGCAGCCAAGTGGGGACAGATTATGGCTACACCTTC.

The CDR3 reads CASSFRGRGEKLFF. The CDR3 DNA sequence: TGTGCCAGCAGTTTTAGGGGGCGCGGTGAAAAACTGTTTTTT. The chain is built from TRBV27 and TRBJ1-4, with TRBD1 identical over 7 bases. Germline V gene sequence: CDR1 MNHEY, CDR2 SMNVEV (reference sequence). Trimming cost V 3 bases and J 7 bases; bases outside gene matches: 5. There are 14 residues in the CDR3.

The rearrangement joins TRBV19 to TRBJ1-5, with a weak D call TRBD1 (5 bases). Germline loops: CDR1 LNHDA, CDR2 SQIVND (reference sequence). V dropped 5 bases and J dropped 1 base, with 9 bases sitting between them. The CDR3 runs 14 residues. In DNA, the CDR3 is TGTGCCAGTAGTGAACAGGCAAGCAATCAGCCCCAGCATTTT. This gives the protein CASSEQASNQPQHF.

The rearrangement links TRBV25-1 to TRBJ2-7; D might be TRBD1 (5 bases). V lost 5 bases to trimming and J lost 5 bases, with 7 bases between them. From germline, CDR1 is MGHDK and CDR2 SYGVNS. The CDR3 has 11 residues. The CDR3: CASSYRNEQYF. The CDR3 DNA reads TGTGCCAGCAGTTACAGGAACGAGCAGTACTTC.

This rearrangement joins TRBV18 to TRBJ1-2, with D uncertain. Germline V gene lookup returns CDR1 KGHSH and CDR2 LQKENI. The CDR3 loop spans 19 amino acids. With 1 base removed from V and 4 bases from J, the gap between germline ends came to 25 bases. The CDR3: CASSPLRGNSLRNPYGYTF. The CDR3 nucleotides read TGTGCCAGCTCACCACTGAGAGGGAATTCCTTGCGGAACCCCTATGGCTACACCTTC.

The gene calls are TRBV5-4 and TRBJ2-5; D unclear. The CDR3 sequence is 13 residues long. V shed 2 bases and J shed 3 bases, with 8 bases lying between them. Germline values: CDR1 SGHNT, CDR2 YYREEE (reference sequence). The CDR3 protein is CASSLTPEETQYF. For the CDR3, the DNA is TGTGCCAGCAGCTTAACCCCGGAAGAGACCCAGTACTTC.

Ten or more counts support this clone. The chain couples TRBV19 to TRBJ1-5; 8 bases are shared with TRBD1. The CDR3 is 13 amino acids. Germline CDR1 and CDR2: LNHDA and SQIVND (reference sequence). With V trimmed by 7 bases and J by 7 bases, 6 bases remained unmatched. Written as DNA, the CDR3 is TGTGCCAGTAACGAACAGGGGGGACAGCCCCAGCATTTT. Its translation: CASNEQGGQPQHF.

The CDR3 DNA is TGTGCCAGCAGCTTAGAGTACATCCGCATCCAAGAGACCCAGTACTTC. This codes for CASSLEYIRIQETQYF. V is TRBV11-2 and J is TRBJ2-5; no firm D call. The germline gives CDR1 SGHAT, CDR2 FQNNGV. This CDR3 comprises 16 residues. With 0 bases removed from V and 1 base from J, the gap between germline ends came to 12 bases.

This chain uses TRBV6-1 with TRBJ1-2; D is perhaps TRBD1 (5 bases). Germline lookup yields CDR1 MNHNS and CDR2 SASEGT. The CDR3 has 13 residues. Trimming took 7 bases from V and 10 from J, leaving 19 bases between them. CDR3 nucleotide sequence: TGTGCCAGCACCCGGGACTGGGAGAAGGACTACACCTTC. Translating it yields CASTRDWEKDYTF.

J is TRBJ1-2 and V is TRBV19, with D possibly TRBD1 on 5 matching bases. This CDR3 has 16 residues. Germline-derived CDR1 and CDR2 are LNHDA and SQIVND (reference sequence). The ends were cut back, 6 bases at V and 1 base at J, with 18 bases in the middle. The CDR3, as DNA: TGTGCCAGTAGCCCTATGGACACGAAACTTAACTATGGCTACACCTTC. Its protein is CASSPMDTKLNYGYTF.

This clone was seen just once. This chain links TRBV6-5 with TRBJ2-5; D remains unclear. The CDR3 is 14 residues long. With 0 bases removed from V and 2 bases from J, the gap between germline ends came to 7 bases. Germline CDR1 MNHEY, CDR2 SVGAGI. Here the CDR3 reads CASSYSFHQETQYF. CDR3 coding DNA: TGTGCCAGCAGTTACTCGTTCCATCAAGAGACCCAGTACTTC.

The chain combines TRBV7-8 with TRBJ2-7, with TRBD2 matching over 8 bases. CDR3 length: 15 amino acids. V lost 5 bases, J lost 2 bases, and 8 bases stayed unmatched. CDR1 is SGHVS and CDR2 is FQNEAQ in the germline V gene. The CDR3 region has the DNA TGTGCCAGCAGCGGGGGGACTAGTACCGCCTACGAGCAGTACGTC. This encodes CASSGGTSTAYEQYV.

The chain combines TRBV11-3 with TRBJ1-1, with D unclear. The germline V gene has CDR1 SGHNT and CDR2 YENEEA. The CDR3 length is 13 residues. Trimming left V 5 bases short and J 3 bases short, with 10 bases between. The CDR3 nucleotides are TGTGCCAGCAGCGTATACCGGGACACTGAAGCTTTCTTT. Translation gives CASSVYRDTEAFF.

A few counts support this clone. The chain recombines TRBV30 with TRBJ1-2; possibly TRBD1 for D (6 bases). The CDR3 spans 13 residues. Trimming pared 2 bases from V and 5 bases from J, leaving 12 bases between. The V gene's germline CDR1 is GTSNPN and CDR2 SVGIG (reference sequence). CDR3 bases: TGTGCCTGGAGTCCGGGCAGGGGATATGGCTACACCTTC. Translation gives CAWSPGRGYGYTF.

The chain has TRBV24-1 and TRBJ1-2, with D tentatively TRBD1 (5 bases). The CDR3 spans 13 residues. Germline V gene sequence: CDR1 KGHDR, CDR2 SFDVKD. Trimming cost V 4 bases and J 6 bases, with 11 bases left between them. The CDR3 DNA follows: TGTGCCACCAGTGAAACAGCCAGGGATGGCTACACCTTC. Translation: CATSETARDGYTF.

This clone was picked up a small number of times. V and J are TRBV15 and TRBJ2-1, with 10 positions matching TRBD2. V was pared by 3 bases and J by 8 bases, with 4 bases of the junction left unmatched. Germline V gives CDR1 LNHNV, CDR2 YYDKDF (reference sequence). CDR3 length equals 14 residues. The CDR3 sequence: CATSRGLATHEQFF. The CDR3 DNA reads TGTGCCACCAGCAGGGGACTAGCGACCCATGAGCAGTTCTTC.

The V and J genes are TRBV5-4 and TRBJ2-6, with TRBD1 matching over 9 bases. J gave up 0 bases and V 5 bases, and 9 bases lay outside the gene matches. Germline V CDR1 and CDR2: SGHNT, YYREEE (reference sequence). This CDR3 region has 18 residues. CDR3 sequence: CASSNRGQGHSGANVLTF. In nucleotides, the CDR3 is TGTGCCAGCAGTAACCGGGGACAGGGACACTCTGGGGCCAACGTCCTGACTTTC.

CDR3 loop: CAWSVLYYGYTF. The DNA of the CDR3 is TGTGCCTGGAGTGTACTGTACTATGGCTACACCTTC. The V and J genes are TRBV30 and TRBJ1-2; no firm D call. Germline CDR1 and CDR2: GTSNPN and SVGIG (reference sequence). V lost 0 bases and J 3 bases, leaving 5 bases between the germline ends. The CDR3 totals 12 residues.

This chain links TRBV9 with TRBJ2-5, with D possibly TRBD1 on 6 matching bases. The CDR3 contains 16 residues. The V gene lost 2 bases and the J gene lost 2 bases, with 16 bases spanning the gap. Germline V lookup: CDR1 SGDLS, CDR2 YYNGEE. The DNA of the CDR3 is TGTGCCAGCAGCGTCGGACAGTTGGTGAGACAAGAGACCCAGTACTTC. Its translation is CASSVGQLVRQETQYF.

This chain connects TRBV11-2 to TRBJ2-3, with 11 bases aligning to TRBD2. The CDR3 sequence is 15 residues long. Germline CDR1 SGHAT, CDR2 FQNNGV. Trimming at V came to 4 bases and at J to 2 bases, leaving 2 bases not matched to a gene. The CDR3 protein is CASSSLAGATDTQYF. The CDR3 bases are TGTGCCAGCAGCTCACTAGCGGGAGCCACAGATACGCAGTATTTT.

This clone was observed a handful of times. The rearrangement links TRBV4-1 to TRBJ1-1, with 8 bases fitting TRBD1. The trim removed 4 bases at V and 5 bases at J, leaving 6 bases unmatched. In germline, CDR1 is MGHRA, CDR2 YSYEKL. This CDR3 region has 14 residues. The CDR3 protein is CASSRTGQGTEAFF. DNA for the CDR3: TGCGCCAGCAGCCGGACCGGACAGGGAACTGAAGCTTTCTTT.

This chain uses TRBV7-8 with TRBJ1-2, with a possible D match to TRBD1 (5 bases). Germline V gene lookup returns CDR1 SGHVS and CDR2 FQNEAQ. Between the trimmed V and J ends, which lost 2 bases and 4 bases, there was a span of 14 bases. This CDR3 comprises 15 residues. CDR3 DNA sequence: TGTGCCAGCAGCTTAAATCAGGGCGAGGCCTATGGCTACACCTTC. The encoded protein is CASSLNQGEAYGYTF.

The chain links TRBV7-9 to TRBJ2-1, with 10 bases identical to TRBD2. Germline CDR1 reads SEHNR; CDR2 reads FQNEAQ (reference sequence). Trimming took 5 bases from V and 3 from J; bases not matched to a gene: 7. The CDR3 has 16 residues. This CDR3 is CASSPPGLANYNEQFF. The CDR3 DNA follows: TGTGCCAGCAGCCCCCCGGGACTAGCGAACTACAATGAGCAGTTCTTC. Full variable domain (outside the CDR3, taken from reference TRBV7-9 and TRBJ2-1): DTGVSQNPRHKITKRGQNVTFRCDPISEHNRLYWYRQTLGQGPEFLTYFQNEAQLEKSRLLSDRFSAERPKGSFSTLEIQRTEQGDSAMYLCASSPPGLANYNEQFFGPGTRLTVL.

This sequence joins TRBV30 and TRBJ1-6; 8 positions agree with TRBD1. The germline gives CDR1 GTSNPN, CDR2 SVGIG (reference sequence). The CDR3 has 15 amino acids. Losses at the gene ends were 5 bases for V and 9 bases for J; bases not matched to a gene: 12. The CDR3 coding sequence is TGTGCCTGGGGGGCTCTCAGGGGGCTTAGTTCACCCCTCCACTTT. It translates to CAWGALRGLSSPLHF.